These T cell receptor beta chains were read from a single sample in a study of blood T cell repertoires in COVID-19. Data came from immunoSEQ multiplex PCR; TCRdb stores just in-frame clones and leaves some out. The sample lists roughly 280,000 clones, 80% to 85% occurring once. Source material: peripheral blood. The source is a man aged 55-75 years with acute or convalescent COVID-19. Each CDR3 is given with its conserved first and last residue. Fields, in order: J gene, V gene, D gene, CDR3 protein, CDR3 DNA. A D gene is named only where the DNA matches it firmly.

TRBJ2-3,TRBV7-9,-,CASSQLQGATDTQYF,TGTGCCAGCAGCCAGCTTCAGGGTGCCACAGATACGCAGTATTTT
TRBJ1-4,TRBV7-9,-,CASSFVATNEKLFF,TGTGCCAGCAGCTTCGTCGCAACTAATGAAAAACTGTTTTTT
TRBJ1-4,TRBV28,-,CASSLAGARPNEKLFF,TGTGCCAGCAGTTTAGCGGGGGCGCGTCCTAATGAAAAACTGTTTTTT
TRBJ1-1,TRBV7-3,TRBD1,CASSLGWDSEAFF,TGTGCCAGCAGCTTAGGGTGGGACAGTGAAGCTTTCTTT
TRBJ2-7,TRBV9,-,CASSAGAGPQYF,TGTGCCAGCAGCGCGGGCGCGGGACCGCAGTACTTC
TRBJ2-1,TRBV6-5,TRBD2,CASRVGLGRNEQFF,TGTGCCAGCAGGGTCGGACTAGGGCGGAATGAGCAGTTCTTC
TRBJ2-3,TRBV27,TRBD2,CASAGLAASTDTQYF,TGTGCCAGCGCCGGACTAGCGGCTAGCACAGATACGCAGTATTTT
TRBJ1-2,TRBV30,TRBD1,CAWSVSGGNNYGYTF,TGTGCCTGGAGTGTTTCAGGGGGCAATAACTATGGCTACACCTTC
TRBJ1-6,TRBV25-1,-,CASSEGGNSPLHF,TGTGCCAGCAGTGAGGGGGGAAATTCACCCCTCCACTTT
TRBJ1-3,TRBV4-2,-,CASSQGGETGNTIYF,TGTGCCAGCAGCCAAGGGGGAGAAACTGGAAACACCATATATTTT
TRBJ2-7,TRBV10-3,TRBD1,CAITRTGESYEQYF,TGTGCCATCACTCGGACAGGGGAGTCCTACGAGCAGTACTTC
TRBJ2-7,TRBV29-1,TRBD1,CSVAVTGSYEQYF,TGCAGCGTTGCGGTGACAGGGTCCTACGAGCAGTACTTC